This paragraph covers one T cell receptor (beta chain) sequence. Its antigen remains unknown. This record comes from a study of OX40 agonist ivuxolimab in advanced cancers. Study in general: With a range of roughly 20 to 79, age averaged about 58 years, and 75% to 90% were male. In three patients, partial responses were observed, one with hepatocellular carcinoma and two with cutaneous melanoma.

General study results and limits: Among T cells, CD8+ cells averaged more expanded clones than CD4+ cells.

V was cut by 2 bases and J by 7 bases, with 12 bases left in between. Germline assignment: CDR1 SGHDT and CDR2 YYEEEE. CDR3 length equals 14 residues. Profiling relied on immunoSEQ multiplex PCR, and the TCRdb table lists in-frame clones only, not all of them. This sample carries about 52,000 clones, around 85% of them seen once, and the ten largest clones take around 15%. The sample in question was CD4+ or CD8+ T cells sorted from blood, obtained in a trial of the OX40 agonist ivuxolimab. V and J are TRBV5-6 and TRBJ2-2, with a possible D match to TRBD2 (6 bases). The source of this sequence is an adult with an advanced solid tumor such as melanoma, head and neck, liver or kidney cancer. The DNA for the CDR3 is TGTGCCAGCAGCTTAGGAGGGTTCGGCGGGGAGCTGTTTTTT. Its protein product is CASSLGGFGGELFF. The full variable domain, its missing parts supplied by reference TRBV5-6 and TRBJ2-2, is DAGVTQSPTHLIKTRGQQVTLRCSPKSGHDTVSWYQQALGQGPQFIFQYYEEEERQRGNFPDRFSGHQFPNYSSELNVNALLLGDSALYLCASSLGGFGGELFFGEGSRLTVL.